The clone carrying this TCR beta chain was detected once. As yet, its antigen is unknown. The germline V gene has CDR1 LNHDA and CDR2 SQIVND (reference sequence). The CDR3 runs to 14 residues. V lost 6 bases and J lost 6; bases outside the gene matches: 7. This entry is derived from a study of cytotoxic CD8 clonotypes in ibrutinib-treated CLL. With sequencing, the targeted depth ranged from 1 in 200,000 to 1 in 1 million T cells. Assay: immunoSEQ multiplex PCR; the TCRdb copy retains only in-frame clones and omits some. Of approximately 50,000 clones in the sample, more than 70% are singletons; the top ten hold roughly 45%. Study-wide findings and caveats: There were differences in sampling times between sustained-remission and progressing patients.

The receptor was isolated from a human donor with chronic lymphocytic leukemia. The chain has TRBV19 and TRBJ1-5; 8 bases agree with TRBD1. Sequences were derived from PBMCs, sampled after 12 months of ibrutinib treatment. This CDR3 is CASSQGQDGQPQHF. In DNA form, the CDR3 reads TGTGCCAGTAGCCAGGGACAGGACGGTCAGCCCCAGCATTTT.